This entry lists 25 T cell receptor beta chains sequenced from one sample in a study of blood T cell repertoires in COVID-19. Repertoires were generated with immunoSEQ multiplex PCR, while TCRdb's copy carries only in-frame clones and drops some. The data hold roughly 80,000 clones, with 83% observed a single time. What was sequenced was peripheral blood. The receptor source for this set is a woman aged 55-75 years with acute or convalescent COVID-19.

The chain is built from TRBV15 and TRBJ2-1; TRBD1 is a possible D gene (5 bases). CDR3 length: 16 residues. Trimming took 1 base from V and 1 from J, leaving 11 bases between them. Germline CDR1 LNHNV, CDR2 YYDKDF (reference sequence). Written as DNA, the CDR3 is TGTGCCACCAGCAGAGTGACGGACAAATCCTACAATGAGCAGTTCTTC. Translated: CATSRVTDKSYNEQFF.

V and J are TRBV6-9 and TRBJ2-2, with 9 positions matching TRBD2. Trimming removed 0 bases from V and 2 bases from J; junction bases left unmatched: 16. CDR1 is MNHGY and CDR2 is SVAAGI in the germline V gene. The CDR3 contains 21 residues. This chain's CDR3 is CASSYSPFLTSGLLNTGELFF. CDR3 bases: TGTGCCAGCAGTTATTCCCCCTTCCTTACTAGCGGGCTCCTTAACACCGGGGAGCTGTTTTTT.

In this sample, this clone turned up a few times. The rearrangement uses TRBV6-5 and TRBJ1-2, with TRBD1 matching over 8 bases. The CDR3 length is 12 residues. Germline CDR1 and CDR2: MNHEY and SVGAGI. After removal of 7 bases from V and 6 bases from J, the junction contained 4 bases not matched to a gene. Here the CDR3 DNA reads TGTGCCAGCACCACAGGGGGGAATGGCTACACCTTC. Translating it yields CASTTGGNGYTF.

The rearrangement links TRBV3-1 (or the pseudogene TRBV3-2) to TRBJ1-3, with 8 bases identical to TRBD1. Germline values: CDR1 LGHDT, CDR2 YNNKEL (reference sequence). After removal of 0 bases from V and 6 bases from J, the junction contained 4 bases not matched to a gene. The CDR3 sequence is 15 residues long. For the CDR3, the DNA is TGTGCCAGCAGCCAAGAGGGCCAGGGGGCAAACACCATATATTTT. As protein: CASSQEGQGANTIYF.

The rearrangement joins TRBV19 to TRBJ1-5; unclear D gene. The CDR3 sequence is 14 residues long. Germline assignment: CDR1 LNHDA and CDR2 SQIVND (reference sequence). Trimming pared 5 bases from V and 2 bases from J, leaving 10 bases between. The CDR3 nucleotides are TGTGCCAGTAGTGAACCCCGGGGCAATCAGCCCCAGCATTTT. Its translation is CASSEPRGNQPQHF.

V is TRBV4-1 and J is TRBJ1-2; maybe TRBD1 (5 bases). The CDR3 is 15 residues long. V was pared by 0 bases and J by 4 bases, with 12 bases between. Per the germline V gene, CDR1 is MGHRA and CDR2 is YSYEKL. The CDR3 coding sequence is TGCGCCAGCAGCCAAGATTCGCAGGGAAGCTATGGCTACACCTTC. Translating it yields CASSQDSQGSYGYTF.

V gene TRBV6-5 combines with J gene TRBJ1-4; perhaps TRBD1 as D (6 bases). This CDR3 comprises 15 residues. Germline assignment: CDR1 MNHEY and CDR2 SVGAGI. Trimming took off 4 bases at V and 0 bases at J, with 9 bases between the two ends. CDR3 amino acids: CASSSGGATNEKLFF. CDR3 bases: TGTGCCAGCAGTTCGGGGGGCGCAACTAATGAAAAACTGTTTTTT.

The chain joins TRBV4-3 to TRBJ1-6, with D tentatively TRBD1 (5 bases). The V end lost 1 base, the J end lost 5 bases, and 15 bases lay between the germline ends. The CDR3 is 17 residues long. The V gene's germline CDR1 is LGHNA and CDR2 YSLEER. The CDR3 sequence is CASSQVSGGGDNSPLHF. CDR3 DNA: TGCGCCAGCAGCCAAGTAAGCGGGGGTGGTGATAATTCACCCCTCCACTTT.

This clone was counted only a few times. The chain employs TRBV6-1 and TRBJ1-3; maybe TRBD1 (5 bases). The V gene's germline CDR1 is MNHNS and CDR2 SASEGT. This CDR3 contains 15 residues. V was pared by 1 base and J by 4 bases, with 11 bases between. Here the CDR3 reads CASSEDLQGGNTIYF. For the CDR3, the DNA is TGTGCCAGCAGTGAAGATCTCCAGGGAGGAAACACCATATATTTT.

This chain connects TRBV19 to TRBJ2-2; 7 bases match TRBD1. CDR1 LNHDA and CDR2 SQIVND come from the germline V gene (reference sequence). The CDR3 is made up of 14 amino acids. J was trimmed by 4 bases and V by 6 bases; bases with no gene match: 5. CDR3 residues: CASSRQGFTGELFF. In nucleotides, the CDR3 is TGTGCCAGTAGCCGACAGGGATTCACCGGGGAGCTGTTTTTT.

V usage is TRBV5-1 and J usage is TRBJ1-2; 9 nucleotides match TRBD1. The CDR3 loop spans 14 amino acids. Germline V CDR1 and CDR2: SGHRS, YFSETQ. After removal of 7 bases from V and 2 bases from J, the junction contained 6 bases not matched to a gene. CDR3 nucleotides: TGCGCCAGCGGCCTACAGGGGGCAAACTATGGCTACACCTTC. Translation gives CASGLQGANYGYTF.

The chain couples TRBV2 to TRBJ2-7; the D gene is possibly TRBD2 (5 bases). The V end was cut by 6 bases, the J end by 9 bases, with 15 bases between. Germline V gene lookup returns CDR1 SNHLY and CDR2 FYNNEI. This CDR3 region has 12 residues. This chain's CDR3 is CASREGATWQYF. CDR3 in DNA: TGTGCCAGCAGAGAGGGAGCGACCTGGCAGTACTTC. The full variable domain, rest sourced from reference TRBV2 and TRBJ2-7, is EPEVTQTPSHQVTQMGQEVILRCVPISNHLYFYWYRQILGQKVEFLVSFYNNEISEKSEIFDDQFSVERPDGSNFTLKIRSTKLEDSAMYFCASREGATWQYFGPGTRLTVT.

The CDR3 protein is CASSPQAGPLGDTQYF. Here the CDR3 DNA reads TGTGCCAGCAGCCCCCAAGCGGGACCCCTGGGAGATACGCAGTATTTT. This chain uses TRBV5-6 with TRBJ2-3; 7 positions agree with TRBD2. The junction had 13 bases not matched to a gene; V was cut back by 4 bases and J by 5 bases. The CDR3 is 16 amino acids. Looked up from germline, CDR1 is SGHDT and CDR2 is YYEEEE.

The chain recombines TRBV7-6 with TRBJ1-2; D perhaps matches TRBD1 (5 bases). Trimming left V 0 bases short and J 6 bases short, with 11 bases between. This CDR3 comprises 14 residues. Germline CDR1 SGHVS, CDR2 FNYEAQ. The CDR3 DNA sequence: TGTGCCAGCAGCTTAGCGGGCCAGGGTCATGGCTACACCTTC. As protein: CASSLAGQGHGYTF.

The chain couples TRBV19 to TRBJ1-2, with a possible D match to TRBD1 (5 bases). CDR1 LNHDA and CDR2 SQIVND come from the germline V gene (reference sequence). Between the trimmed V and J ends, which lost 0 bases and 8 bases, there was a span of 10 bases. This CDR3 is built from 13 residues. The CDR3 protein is CASSIEAREGYTF. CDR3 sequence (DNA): TGTGCCAGTAGTATAGAGGCCAGGGAAGGCTACACCTTC.

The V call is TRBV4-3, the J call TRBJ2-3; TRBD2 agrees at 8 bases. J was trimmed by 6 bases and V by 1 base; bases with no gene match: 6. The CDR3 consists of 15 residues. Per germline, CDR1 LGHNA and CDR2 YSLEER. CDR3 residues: CASSQVPAGADTQYF. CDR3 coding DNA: TGCGCCAGCAGCCAAGTACCAGCGGGGGCGGATACGCAGTATTTT.

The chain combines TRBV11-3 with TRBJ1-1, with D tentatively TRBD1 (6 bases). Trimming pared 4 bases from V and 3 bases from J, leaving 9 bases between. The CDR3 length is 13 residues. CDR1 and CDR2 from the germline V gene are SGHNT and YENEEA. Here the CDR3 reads CASSSEGDTEAFF. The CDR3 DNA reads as TGTGCCAGCAGCTCTGAGGGGGACACTGAAGCTTTCTTT.

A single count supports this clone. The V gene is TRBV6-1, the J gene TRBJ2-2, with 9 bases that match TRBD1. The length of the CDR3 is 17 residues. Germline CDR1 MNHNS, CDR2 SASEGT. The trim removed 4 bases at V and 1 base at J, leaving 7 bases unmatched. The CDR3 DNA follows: TGTGCCAGCAGTGCCCCGACAGGGGGAAAGAACACCGGGGAGCTGTTTTTT. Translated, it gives CASSAPTGGKNTGELFF.

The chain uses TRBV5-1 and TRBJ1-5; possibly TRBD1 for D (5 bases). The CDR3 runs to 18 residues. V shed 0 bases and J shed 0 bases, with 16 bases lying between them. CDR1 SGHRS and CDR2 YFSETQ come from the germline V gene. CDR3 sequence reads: CASSLGSGGHYSNQPQHF. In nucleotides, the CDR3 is TGCGCCAGCAGCTTGGGGTCCGGGGGTCATTATAGCAATCAGCCCCAGCATTTT.

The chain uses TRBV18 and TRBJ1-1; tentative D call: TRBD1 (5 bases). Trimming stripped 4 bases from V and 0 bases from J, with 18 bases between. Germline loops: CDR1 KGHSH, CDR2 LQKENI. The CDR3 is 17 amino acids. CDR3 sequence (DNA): TGTGCCAGCTCACTGACCCCCGGGCAGGGCCTGAACACTGAAGCTTTCTTT. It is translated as CASSLTPGQGLNTEAFF.

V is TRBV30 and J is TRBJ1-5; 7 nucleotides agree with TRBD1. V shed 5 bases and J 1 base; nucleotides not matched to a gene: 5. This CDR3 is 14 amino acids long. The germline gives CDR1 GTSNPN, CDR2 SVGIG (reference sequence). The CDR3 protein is CAWGGGLSNQPQHF. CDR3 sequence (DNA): TGTGCCTGGGGAGGGGGCTTGAGCAATCAGCCCCAGCATTTT.

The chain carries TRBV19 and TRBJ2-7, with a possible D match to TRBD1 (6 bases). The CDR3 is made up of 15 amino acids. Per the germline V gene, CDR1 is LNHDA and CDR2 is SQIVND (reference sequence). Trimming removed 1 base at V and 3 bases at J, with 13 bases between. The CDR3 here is CASSIGQGRIYEQYF. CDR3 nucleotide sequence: TGTGCCAGTAGTATAGGGCAGGGGAGAATCTACGAGCAGTACTTC.

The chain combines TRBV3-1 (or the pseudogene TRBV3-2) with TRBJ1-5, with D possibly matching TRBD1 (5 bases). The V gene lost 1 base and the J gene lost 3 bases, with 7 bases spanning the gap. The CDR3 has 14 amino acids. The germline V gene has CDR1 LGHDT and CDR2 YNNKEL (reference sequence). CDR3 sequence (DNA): TGTGCCAGCAGCCAAGGACAGTTCAATCAGCCCCAGCATTTT. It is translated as CASSQGQFNQPQHF.

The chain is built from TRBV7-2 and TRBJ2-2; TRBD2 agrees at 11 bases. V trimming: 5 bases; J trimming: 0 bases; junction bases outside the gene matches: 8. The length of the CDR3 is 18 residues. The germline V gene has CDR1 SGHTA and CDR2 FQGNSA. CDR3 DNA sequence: TGTGCCAGCAGCAGCCTAGCGGGGGGCACATCGAACACCGGGGAGCTGTTTTTT. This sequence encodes CASSSLAGGTSNTGELFF.

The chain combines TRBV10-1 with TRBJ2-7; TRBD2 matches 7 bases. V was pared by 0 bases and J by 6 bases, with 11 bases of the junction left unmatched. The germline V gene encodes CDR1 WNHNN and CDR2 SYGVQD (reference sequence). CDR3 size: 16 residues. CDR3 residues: CASSESQGGSMFEQYF. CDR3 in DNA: TGCGCCAGCAGTGAGTCGCAGGGCGGGAGTATGTTCGAGCAGTACTTC.